The 12 T cell receptor beta chains presented below share a single source sample, sequenced in a study of cytomegalovirus exposure and HLA in healthy donors. PCR was performed using 60 Vbeta and 13 Jbeta primers. Sequencing used immunoSEQ multiplex PCR; TCRdb keeps in-frame clones, though not all of them. The table has over 95,000 clones, 70% to 80% seen once. Sequenced sample: PBMCs. All receptors derive from a woman aged 25 to 39 in good health and CMV-seropositive.

This chain links TRBV5-1 with TRBJ1-4; TRBD1 aligns across 7 bases. V shed 5 bases and J 3 bases; nucleotides not matched to a gene: 1. The CDR3 sequence is 13 residues long. The germline V gene has CDR1 SGHRS and CDR2 YFSETQ. The CDR3 sequence is CASSGTANEKLFF. DNA of the CDR3: TGCGCCAGCAGTGGGACAGCTAATGAAAAACTGTTTTTT.

The chain carries TRBV10-3 and TRBJ2-2; TRBD2 agrees at 12 bases. The V and J ends lost 6 bases and 2 bases, in that order; junction bases with no gene match: 10. Germline V CDR1 and CDR2: ENHRY, SYGVKD. The CDR3 contains 18 residues. The CDR3 DNA reads as TGTGCCATCAGCAGGACTAGCGGGGCCACCTTTAACACCGGGGAGCTGTTTTTT. Amino acids: CAISRTSGATFNTGELFF.

The CDR3 loop is CASSPDSGYQETQYF. The CDR3 DNA is TGCGCCAGCAGCCCCGATAGCGGCTACCAAGAGACCCAGTACTTC. This chain joins TRBV4-1 and TRBJ2-5; D is possibly TRBD2 (6 bases). V lost 4 bases, J lost 0 bases, and 12 bases lay in between. Germline loops: CDR1 MGHRA, CDR2 YSYEKL. CDR3 length equals 15 residues.

This rearrangement joins TRBV5-4 to TRBJ1-1; D remains unclear. The CDR3 is 12 residues long. Germline V gene lookup returns CDR1 SGHNT and CDR2 YYREEE (reference sequence). Trimming stripped 2 bases from V and 6 bases from J, with 8 bases between. The CDR3 here is CASSFGLAEAFF. In DNA form, the CDR3 reads TGTGCCAGCAGCTTCGGTCTGGCTGAAGCTTTCTTT.

The rearrangement joins TRBV11-3 to TRBJ1-1; no reliable D call. CDR3 size: 14 residues. CDR1 and CDR2 (germline): SGHNT, YENEEA. Trimming cost V 2 bases and J 4 bases, with 11 bases left between them. CDR3 bases: TGTGCCAGCAGCTTATGGCTGGGGAGCACTGAAGCTTTCTTT. The encoded protein is CASSLWLGSTEAFF.

The J gene is TRBJ2-7, the V gene TRBV19; 14 nucleotides match TRBD2. Germline CDR1 is LNHDA and CDR2 is SQIVND (reference sequence). V was clipped by 5 bases and J by 2 bases; unmatched bases: 8. There are 17 residues in the CDR3. CDR3 sequence (DNA): TGTGCCAGTAGTCCCAGGGGGACTAGCGGGAGTACCTACGAGCAGTACTTC. It codes for CASSPRGTSGSTYEQYF.

The V and J genes are TRBV6-6 and TRBJ2-7; 9 bases fit TRBD2. The CDR3 is 15 residues long. Germline V gene data show CDR1 as MNHNY and CDR2 as SVGAGI (reference sequence). After removal of 6 bases from V and 3 bases from J, the junction contained 9 bases not matched to a gene. The CDR3 sequence is CASSPRLADSYEQYF. The DNA for the CDR3 is TGTGCCAGCAGCCCTCGACTAGCGGATAGCTACGAGCAGTACTTC.

The chain employs TRBV5-6 and TRBJ1-2, with D maybe TRBD1 (5 bases). Germline V lookup: CDR1 SGHDT, CDR2 YYEEEE. The CDR3 has 16 amino acids. V lost 6 bases, J lost 5 bases, and 23 bases lay in between. CDR3 coding DNA: TGTGCCAGCACCGAAGGGGTTACAAGTCTAGGATATGGCTACACCTTC. Amino acids: CASTEGVTSLGYGYTF.

This chain links TRBV10-3 with TRBJ2-7; TRBD1 might be the D (5 bases). Germline V CDR1 and CDR2: ENHRY, SYGVKD. The CDR3 loop spans 13 amino acids. The V end was cut by 10 bases, the J end by 0 bases, with 13 bases between. The DNA for the CDR3 is TGTGCCACCCATGAGACAGTCTCCTACGAGCAGTACTTC. Protein sequence: CATHETVSYEQYF.

The chain joins TRBV19 to TRBJ1-2; 10 positions match TRBD1. The CDR3 is made up of 18 amino acids. Germline V gene lookup returns CDR1 LNHDA and CDR2 SQIVND (reference sequence). Losses at the gene ends were 7 bases for V and 8 bases for J; bases not matched to a gene: 22. The CDR3 DNA reads TGTGCCAGTAACCACCTCCCGGGACAGGGGAGTCAACTATACGGCTACACCTTC. Encoded protein: CASNHLPGQGSQLYGYTF.

V and J are TRBV28 and TRBJ1-5, with 10 bases that match TRBD1. Per the germline V gene, CDR1 is MDHEN and CDR2 is SYDVKM. The length of the CDR3 is 16 residues. V trimming: 5 bases; J trimming: 3 bases; junction bases outside the gene matches: 7. The CDR3 DNA sequence: TGTGCCAGCAGTCCTTCCGGGACAGGGGTCAATCAGCCCCAGCATTTT. Amino acid sequence: CASSPSGTGVNQPQHF.

The CDR3 loop is CASSFTGSAEAFF. The CDR3 DNA reads as TGTGCCAGCAGCTTTACAGGTTCCGCTGAAGCTTTCTTT. The chain links TRBV11-3 to TRBJ1-1; a possible D gene is TRBD1 (5 bases). The V gene's germline CDR1 is SGHNT and CDR2 YENEEA. This CDR3 spans 13 amino acids. V was cut by 3 bases and J by 6 bases, with 11 bases left in between.